Below, 20 T cell receptor beta chains from the same sample are listed, as sequenced in a study of shared clonotypes between healthy human individuals. Positive CCR7 selection of CD45RO-negative cells yielded the naive CD8 cells, and terminally differentiated effector memory CD45RA+ cells were excluded. TCRdb's copy holds only in-frame clones and misses some; the assay was immunoSEQ multiplex PCR. The sample has under 600,000 clones, roughly 98% seen once. Sequencing was carried out using naive CD8+ T cells sorted from blood. All receptors come from a young man in good health.

The V and J genes are TRBV10-1 and TRBJ2-7; 10 bases match TRBD1. The CDR3 consists of 13 residues. Germline assignment: CDR1 WNHNN and CDR2 SYGVQD (reference sequence). V lost 4 bases and J lost 5; bases outside the gene matches: 2. The CDR3 protein is CASSADRGHEQYF. CDR3 in DNA: TGCGCCAGCAGTGCAGACAGGGGGCACGAGCAGTACTTC.

This chain connects TRBV10-3 to TRBJ2-7; D is ambiguous. The CDR3 is made up of 14 amino acids. Germline V gene data show CDR1 as ENHRY and CDR2 as SYGVKD. The V gene lost 6 bases and the J gene lost 0 bases, with 12 bases spanning the gap. CDR3 amino acids: CAIRYHESSYEQYF. In nucleotides, the CDR3 is TGTGCCATCAGATATCACGAGAGCTCCTACGAGCAGTACTTC.

The gene calls are TRBV11-2 and TRBJ2-7; D unclear. V was pared by 2 bases and J by 2 bases, with 7 bases between. The CDR3 consists of 13 residues. CDR1 is SGHAT, CDR2 FQNNGV, per germline. CDR3 DNA sequence: TGTGCCAGCAGCTTATACAGCACCTACGAGCAGTACTTC. As protein: CASSLYSTYEQYF.

The chain combines TRBV6-6 with TRBJ1-1; TRBD1 aligns across 7 bases. Germline V gene lookup returns CDR1 MNHNY and CDR2 SVGAGI (reference sequence). CDR3 length equals 15 residues. V shed 8 bases, J shed 2 bases, and the junction held 11 bases outside the gene matches. CDR3 coding DNA: TGTGCCAGCCCTGAGGCCGGACAGGTAAACACTGAAGCTTTCTTT. Amino acid sequence: CASPEAGQVNTEAFF.

The rearrangement uses TRBV2 and TRBJ2-7; a weak D match, TRBD2 (7 bases). The CDR3 length is 15 residues. V was clipped by 2 bases and J by 3 bases, with 14 bases between them. CDR1 SNHLY and CDR2 FYNNEI come from the germline V gene. CDR3 sequence (DNA): TGTGCCAGCAGTGAACGACGGGGGGCCCTCTACGAGCAGTACTTC. This gives the protein CASSERRGALYEQYF. Variable domain in full (rest from reference TRBV2 and TRBJ2-7): EPEVTQTPSHQVTQMGQEVILRCVPISNHLYFYWYRQILGQKVEFLVSFYNNEISEKSEIFDDQFSVERPDGSNFTLKIRSTKLEDSAMYFCASSERRGALYEQYFGPGTRLTVT.

J is TRBJ1-3 and V is TRBV7-2, with D possibly matching TRBD1 (5 bases). The length of the CDR3 is 15 residues. V was pared by 3 bases and J by 0 bases, with 9 bases between. Germline V lookup: CDR1 SGHTA, CDR2 FQGNSA. The CDR3 protein is CASSFGTVSGNTIYF. In nucleotides, the CDR3 is TGTGCCAGCAGCTTTGGGACCGTCTCTGGAAACACCATATATTTT.

The chain recombines TRBV6-8 with TRBJ2-5, with TRBD1 matching 8 bases. V dropped 8 bases and J dropped 1; count of bases not matched to a gene: 3. This CDR3 has 13 residues. CDR1 and CDR2 from the germline V gene are MNHGY and SAAAGT. The CDR3 DNA sequence: TGTGCCAGCGGGGACAGGACCCAAGAGACCCAGTACTTC. It yields the protein CASGDRTQETQYF.

The rearrangement links TRBV4-1 to TRBJ2-3; 10 bases align to TRBD2. V was clipped by 3 bases and J by 0 bases; unmatched bases: 3. There are 16 residues in the CDR3. Per the germline V gene, CDR1 is MGHRA and CDR2 is YSYEKL. CDR3 nucleotides: TGCGCCAGCAGCCATCCAGCGGGAGGGAGCACAGATACGCAGTATTTT. It encodes CASSHPAGGSTDTQYF.

The chain has TRBV4-3 and TRBJ2-1; no clear D gene. CDR3 length equals 15 residues. Germline lookup yields CDR1 LGHNA and CDR2 YSLEER. The V end was cut by 4 bases, the J end by 5 bases, with 15 bases between. DNA for the CDR3: TGCGCCAGCAGCCTCTATACGCCCTCGGACAATGAGCAGTTCTTC. Translating gives CASSLYTPSDNEQFF.

The chain is built from TRBV29-1 and TRBJ2-7; perhaps TRBD2 as D (5 bases). The V end was cut by 5 bases, the J end by 0 bases, with 8 bases between. This CDR3 comprises 12 residues. Germline V gene data show CDR1 as SQVTM and CDR2 as ANQGSEA. Here the CDR3 DNA reads TGCAGCGTTCAGGAGGACTCCTACGAGCAGTACTTC. It is translated as CSVQEDSYEQYF.

The V and J genes are TRBV10-1 and TRBJ2-1; 7 bases align to TRBD2. Germline-derived CDR1 and CDR2 are WNHNN and SYGVQD (reference sequence). Trimming removed 0 bases from V and 9 bases from J; junction bases left unmatched: 11. The CDR3 consists of 16 residues. CDR3 nucleotides: TGCGCCAGCAGTGAGTCTTATGCGGGAGTGGCTGGTGAGCAGTTCTTC. Amino acid sequence: CASSESYAGVAGEQFF.

This sequence joins TRBV5-4 and TRBJ2-2; 15 bases map to TRBD2. Losses at the gene ends were 4 bases for V and 2 bases for J; bases not matched to a gene: 3. From germline, CDR1 is SGHNT and CDR2 YYREEE (reference sequence). This CDR3 comprises 17 residues. DNA of the CDR3: TGTGCCAGCAGCGGGGGACTAGCGGGAGGTAACACCGGGGAGCTGTTTTTT. Amino acids: CASSGGLAGGNTGELFF.

The rearrangement joins TRBV4-1 to TRBJ1-2; 7 bases match TRBD1. Germline trimming cut 2 bases from V and 4 bases from J; bases unmatched to any gene: 4. CDR3 length equals 14 residues. Germline V CDR1 and CDR2: MGHRA, YSYEKL. The CDR3 sequence is CASSQSRGTYGYTF. For the CDR3, the DNA is TGCGCCAGCAGCCAAAGCAGGGGGACCTATGGCTACACCTTC.

The CDR3 region has the DNA TGTGCCAGCAGTCCACAGGGCACGAACACTGAAGCTTTCTTT. As protein: CASSPQGTNTEAFF. V usage is TRBV27 and J usage is TRBJ1-1; maybe TRBD1 (6 bases). This CDR3 comprises 14 residues. V was cut by 5 bases and J by 1 base, with 11 bases left in between. Germline CDR1 and CDR2: MNHEY and SMNVEV (reference sequence).

This chain uses TRBV6-1 with TRBJ1-2, with D tentatively TRBD1 (5 bases). The germline gives CDR1 MNHNS, CDR2 SASEGT. Trimming shortened V by 3 bases and J by 0 bases, and 11 bases separated the two germline ends. The CDR3 is 15 amino acids. CDR3 DNA sequence: TGTGCCAGCAGTGAGGTGGGGCTAGCTAACTATGGCTACACCTTC. Translating gives CASSEVGLANYGYTF.

The V gene is TRBV13, the J gene TRBJ2-1; tentative D call: TRBD2 (5 bases). Per germline, CDR1 PRHDT and CDR2 FYEKMQ (reference sequence). V was cut by 2 bases and J by 2 bases, with 13 bases left in between. This CDR3 spans 16 amino acids. CDR3 sequence: CASSLFTSTPYNEQFF. CDR3 coding DNA: TGTGCCAGCAGCTTATTTACTAGTACTCCCTACAATGAGCAGTTCTTC.

CDR3 nucleotides: TGTGCCAGCAGCTTACTAGCGGCCAACAATGAGCAGTTCTTC. Its translation is CASSLLAANNEQFF. The chain recombines TRBV27 with TRBJ2-1; the match to TRBD2 covers 8 bases. Germline CDR1 MNHEY, CDR2 SMNVEV (reference sequence). Losses at the gene ends were 6 bases for V and 5 bases for J; bases not matched to a gene: 6. The CDR3 is 14 residues long.

The V and J genes are TRBV11-2 and TRBJ2-7; 8 nucleotides line up with TRBD2. J lost 2 bases, V lost 1 base, and 4 bases had no gene match. In germline, CDR1 is SGHAT, CDR2 FQNNGV. This CDR3 has 15 amino acids. CDR3 DNA sequence: TGTGCCAGCAGCTTAGCCCGGACTAGCCCCTACGAGCAGTACTTC. It specifies CASSLARTSPYEQYF.

V usage is TRBV28 and J usage is TRBJ2-7; D is uncertain. Germline CDR1 is MDHEN and CDR2 is SYDVKM. V gave up 5 bases and J gave up 4 bases, with 21 bases separating them. The CDR3 covers 16 residues. This CDR3 is CASSVHGVPNQYEQYF. The CDR3 coding sequence is TGTGCCAGCAGTGTCCACGGTGTCCCAAACCAATACGAGCAGTACTTC.

CDR3: CASFTRHTDTQYF. In DNA, the CDR3 is TGTGCTAGTTTCACCCGCCACACAGATACGCAGTATTTT. The gene calls are TRBV12-5 and TRBJ2-3; no reliable D call. V lost 8 bases to trimming and J lost 2 bases, with 11 bases between them. Germline V CDR1 and CDR2: LGHNT, FRNRAP. This CDR3 spans 13 amino acids.